What follows are 2 T cell receptor beta chains derived from one specimen sequenced in a study of shared clonotypes between healthy human individuals. Repertoires were generated with immunoSEQ multiplex PCR, while TCRdb's copy carries only in-frame clones and drops some. Of nearly 2 million clones listed, approximately 95% were seen once; the top ten hold more than 0.95%. Naivety among CD8 cells was defined by CD45RO negativity and positive CCR7 selection, thereby excluding terminally differentiated effector memory CD45RA+ cells. The specimen sequenced was naive CD8+ T cells sorted from blood. The receptor source for this set is a man in his late teens or twenties in good health.

Worth noting for this clone: Other nucleotide sequences in the sample specify the same CDR3. The rearrangement links TRBV5-4 to TRBJ2-7; D might be TRBD2 (6 bases). The CDR3 is 13 amino acids. Per the germline V gene, CDR1 is SGHNT and CDR2 is YYREEE (reference sequence). V lost 1 base to trimming and J lost 4 bases, with 9 bases between them. CDR3 DNA sequence: TGTGCCAGCAGCTTGCGGGGGAGTTACGAGCAGTACTTC. This sequence encodes CASSLRGSYEQYF.

The chain carries TRBV27 and TRBJ2-7; TRBD1 or TRBD2 may be the D gene (6 bases each). This CDR3 is built from 14 residues. V lost 2 bases and J lost 7, with 15 bases in between. Germline loops: CDR1 MNHEY, CDR2 SMNVEV (reference sequence). CDR3 nucleotides: TGTGCCAGCAGTTTAGGAGGGGCAGGGGCAGAGCAGTACTTC. Translation: CASSLGGAGAEQYF.